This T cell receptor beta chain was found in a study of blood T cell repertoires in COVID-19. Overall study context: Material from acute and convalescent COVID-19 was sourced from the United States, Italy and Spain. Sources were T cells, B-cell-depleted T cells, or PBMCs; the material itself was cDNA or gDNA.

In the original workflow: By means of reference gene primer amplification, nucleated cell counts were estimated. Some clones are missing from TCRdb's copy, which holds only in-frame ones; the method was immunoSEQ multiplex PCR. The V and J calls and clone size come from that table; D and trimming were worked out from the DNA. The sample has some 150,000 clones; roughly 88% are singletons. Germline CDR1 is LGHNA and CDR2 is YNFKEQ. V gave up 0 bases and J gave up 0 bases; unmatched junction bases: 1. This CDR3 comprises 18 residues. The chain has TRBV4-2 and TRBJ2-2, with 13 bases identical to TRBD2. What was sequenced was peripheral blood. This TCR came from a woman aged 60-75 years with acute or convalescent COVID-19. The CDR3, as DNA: TGTGCCAGCAGCCAAGAAGGGACTAGCGGGGCGAACACCGGGGAGCTGTTTTTT. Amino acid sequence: CASSQEGTSGANTGELFF.